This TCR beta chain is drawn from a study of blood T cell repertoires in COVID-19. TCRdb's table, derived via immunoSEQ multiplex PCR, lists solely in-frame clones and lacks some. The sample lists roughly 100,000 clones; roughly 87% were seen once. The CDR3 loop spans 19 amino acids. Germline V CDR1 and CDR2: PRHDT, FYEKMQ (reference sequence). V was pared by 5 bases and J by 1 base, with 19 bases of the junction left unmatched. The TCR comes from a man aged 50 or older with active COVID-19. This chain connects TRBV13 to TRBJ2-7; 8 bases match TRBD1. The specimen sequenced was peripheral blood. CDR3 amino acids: CASSGYARGQNALSYEQYF. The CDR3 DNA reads TGTGCCAGCAGCGGATACGCCAGGGGGCAAAACGCCTTATCCTACGAGCAGTACTTC.